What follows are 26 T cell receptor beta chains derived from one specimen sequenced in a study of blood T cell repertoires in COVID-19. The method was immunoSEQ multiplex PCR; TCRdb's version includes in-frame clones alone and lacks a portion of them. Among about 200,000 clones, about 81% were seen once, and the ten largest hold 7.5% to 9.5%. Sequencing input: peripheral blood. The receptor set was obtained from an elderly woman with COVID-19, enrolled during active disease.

The CDR3 loop is CASSIHRTRVGAFF. In nucleotides, the CDR3 is TGTGCCAGTAGTATCCACAGGACGCGTGTGGGGGCTTTCTTT. This rearrangement joins TRBV19 to TRBJ1-1; weak D call: TRBD1 (5 bases). This CDR3 is built from 14 residues. Germline V gene lookup returns CDR1 LNHDA and CDR2 SQIVND (reference sequence). Trimming pared 3 bases from V and 11 bases from J, leaving 19 bases between.

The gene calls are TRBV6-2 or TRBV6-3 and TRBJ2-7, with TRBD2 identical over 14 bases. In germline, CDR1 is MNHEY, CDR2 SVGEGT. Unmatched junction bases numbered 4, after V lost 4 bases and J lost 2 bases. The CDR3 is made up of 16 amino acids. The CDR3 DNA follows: TGTGCCAGCAGTTTAGGACTAGCGGGAGGACCCTACGAGCAGTACTTC. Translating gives CASSLGLAGGPYEQYF.

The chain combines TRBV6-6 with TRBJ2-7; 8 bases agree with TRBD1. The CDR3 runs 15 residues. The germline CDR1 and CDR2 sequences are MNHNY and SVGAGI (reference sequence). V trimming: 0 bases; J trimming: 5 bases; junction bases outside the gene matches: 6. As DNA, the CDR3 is TGTGCCAGCAGTTACTCGACAGGGGTCGGCCACGAGCAGTACTTC. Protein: CASSYSTGVGHEQYF.

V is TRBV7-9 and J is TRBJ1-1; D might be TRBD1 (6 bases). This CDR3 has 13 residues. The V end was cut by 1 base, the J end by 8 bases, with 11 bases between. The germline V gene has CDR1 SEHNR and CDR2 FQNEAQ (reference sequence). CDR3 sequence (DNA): TGTGCCAGCAGCTTAGTTGTAGGGGGAGAAGCTTTCTTT. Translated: CASSLVVGGEAFF.

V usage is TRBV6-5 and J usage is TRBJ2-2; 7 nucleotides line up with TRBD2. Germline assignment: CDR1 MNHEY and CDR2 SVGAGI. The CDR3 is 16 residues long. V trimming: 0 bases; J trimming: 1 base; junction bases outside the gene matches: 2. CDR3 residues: CASSYSRGRNTGELFF. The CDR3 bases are TGTGCCAGCAGTTACTCGCGCGGGAGGAACACCGGGGAGCTGTTTTTT.

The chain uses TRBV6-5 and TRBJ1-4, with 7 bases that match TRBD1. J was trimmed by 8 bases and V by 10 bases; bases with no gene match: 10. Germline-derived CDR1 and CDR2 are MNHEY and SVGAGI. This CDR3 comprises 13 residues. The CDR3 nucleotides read TGTGCCACTAAACAGGGGTTGGGGGAAAAACTGTTTTTT. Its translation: CATKQGLGEKLFF.

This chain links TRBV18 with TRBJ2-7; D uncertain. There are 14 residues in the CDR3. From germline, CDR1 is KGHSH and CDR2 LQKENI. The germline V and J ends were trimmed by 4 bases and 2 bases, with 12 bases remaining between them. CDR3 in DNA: TGTGCCAGCTCACGCCCCCTAGGTCCCTACGAGCAGTACTTC. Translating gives CASSRPLGPYEQYF.

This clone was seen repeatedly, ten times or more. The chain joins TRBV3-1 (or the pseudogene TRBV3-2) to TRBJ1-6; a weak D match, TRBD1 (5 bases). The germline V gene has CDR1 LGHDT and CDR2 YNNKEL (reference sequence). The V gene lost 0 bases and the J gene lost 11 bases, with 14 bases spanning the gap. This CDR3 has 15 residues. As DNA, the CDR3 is TGTGCCAGCAGCCAAGATGGGGGGTTCCTGACACCCCTCCACTTT. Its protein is CASSQDGGFLTPLHF.

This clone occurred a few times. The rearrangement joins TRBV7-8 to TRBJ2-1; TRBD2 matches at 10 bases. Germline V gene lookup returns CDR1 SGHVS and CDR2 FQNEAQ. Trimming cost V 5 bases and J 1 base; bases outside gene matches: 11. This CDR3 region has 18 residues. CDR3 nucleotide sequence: TGTGCCAGCAGCCAGAGAAGCGGGAGGGTTACGTCCTACAATGAGCAGTTCTTC. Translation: CASSQRSGRVTSYNEQFF.

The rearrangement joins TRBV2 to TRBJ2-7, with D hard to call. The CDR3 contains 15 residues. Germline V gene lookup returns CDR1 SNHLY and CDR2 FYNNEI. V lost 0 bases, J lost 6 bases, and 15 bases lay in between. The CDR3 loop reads CASSEASSRSSEQYF. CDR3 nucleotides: TGTGCCAGCAGTGAAGCCAGTTCGAGGTCGAGCGAGCAGTACTTC.

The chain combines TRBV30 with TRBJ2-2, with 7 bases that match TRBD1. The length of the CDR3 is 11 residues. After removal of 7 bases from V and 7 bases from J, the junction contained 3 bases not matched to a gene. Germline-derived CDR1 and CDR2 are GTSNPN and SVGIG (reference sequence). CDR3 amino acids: CAFRGRGELFF. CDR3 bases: TGTGCCTTTAGGGGGCGCGGGGAGCTGTTTTTT.

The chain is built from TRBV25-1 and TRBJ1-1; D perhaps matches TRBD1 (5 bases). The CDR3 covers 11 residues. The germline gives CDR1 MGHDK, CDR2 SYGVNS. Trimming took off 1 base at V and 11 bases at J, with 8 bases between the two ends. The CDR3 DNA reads TGTGCCAGCAGTGAATGGGGGGAGGCTTTCTTT. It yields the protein CASSEWGEAFF. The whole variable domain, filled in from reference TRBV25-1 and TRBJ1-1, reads EADIYQTPRYLVIGTGKKITLECSQTMGHDKMYWYQQDPGMELHLIHYSYGVNSTEKGDLSSESTVSRIRTEHFPLTLESARPSHTSQYLCASSEWGEAFFGQGTRLTVV.

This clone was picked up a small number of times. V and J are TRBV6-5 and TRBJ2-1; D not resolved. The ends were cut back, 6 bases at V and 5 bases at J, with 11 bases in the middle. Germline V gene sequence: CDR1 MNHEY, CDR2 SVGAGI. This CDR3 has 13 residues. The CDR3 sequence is CASRTDLDNEQFF. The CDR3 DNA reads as TGTGCCAGCAGGACCGACTTGGACAATGAGCAGTTCTTC.

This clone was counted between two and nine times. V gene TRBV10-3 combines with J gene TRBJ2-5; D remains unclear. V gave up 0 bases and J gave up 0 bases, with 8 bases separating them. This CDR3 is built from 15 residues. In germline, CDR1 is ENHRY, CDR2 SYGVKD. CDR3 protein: CAISESNTDQETQYF. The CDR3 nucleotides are TGTGCCATCAGTGAGTCGAATACAGACCAAGAGACCCAGTACTTC.

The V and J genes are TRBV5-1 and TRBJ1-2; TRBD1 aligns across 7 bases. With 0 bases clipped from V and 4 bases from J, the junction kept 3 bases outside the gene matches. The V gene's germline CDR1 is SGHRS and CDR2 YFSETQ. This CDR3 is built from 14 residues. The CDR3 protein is CASSLEGALYGYTF. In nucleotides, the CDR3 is TGCGCCAGCAGCTTGGAGGGGGCCCTCTATGGCTACACCTTC.

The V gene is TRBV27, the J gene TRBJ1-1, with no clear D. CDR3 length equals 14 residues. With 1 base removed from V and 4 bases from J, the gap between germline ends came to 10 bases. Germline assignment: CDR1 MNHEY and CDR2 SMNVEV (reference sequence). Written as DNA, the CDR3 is TGTGCCAGCAGTTTATGGGGAGTTACCACTGAAGCTTTCTTT. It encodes CASSLWGVTTEAFF.

The CDR3 is CASSERVEVNTEAFF. The DNA for the CDR3 is TGTGCCAGCAGTGAGAGGGTAGAGGTGAACACTGAAGCTTTCTTT. This rearrangement joins TRBV6-1 to TRBJ1-1, with no clear D. CDR1 is MNHNS and CDR2 is SASEGT in the germline V gene. Trimming removed 3 bases at V and 0 bases at J, with 11 bases between. This CDR3 is built from 15 residues.

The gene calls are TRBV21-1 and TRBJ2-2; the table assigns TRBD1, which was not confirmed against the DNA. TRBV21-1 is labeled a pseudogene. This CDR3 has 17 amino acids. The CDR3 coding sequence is TGTGCCAGCAGCCCCCGTCGGACAGAACCGAACACCGGGGAGCTGTTTTTT. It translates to CASSPRRTEPNTGELFF.

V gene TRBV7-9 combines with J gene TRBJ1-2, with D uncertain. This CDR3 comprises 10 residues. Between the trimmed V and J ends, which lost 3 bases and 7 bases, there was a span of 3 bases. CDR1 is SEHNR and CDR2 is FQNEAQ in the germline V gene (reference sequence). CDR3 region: CASSLAGYTF. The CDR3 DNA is TGTGCCAGCAGCTTGGCTGGCTACACCTTC.

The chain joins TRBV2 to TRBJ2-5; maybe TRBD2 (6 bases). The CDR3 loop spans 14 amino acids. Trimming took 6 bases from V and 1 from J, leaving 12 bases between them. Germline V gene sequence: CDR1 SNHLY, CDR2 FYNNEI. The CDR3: CASRASGPQETQYF. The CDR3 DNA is TGTGCCAGCAGGGCAAGCGGGCCCCAAGAGACCCAGTACTTC.

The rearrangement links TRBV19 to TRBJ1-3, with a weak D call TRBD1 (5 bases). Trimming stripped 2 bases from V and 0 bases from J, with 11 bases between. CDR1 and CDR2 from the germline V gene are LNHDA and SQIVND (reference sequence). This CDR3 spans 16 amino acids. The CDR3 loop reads CASSISPDTSGNTIYF. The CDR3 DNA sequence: TGTGCCAGTAGTATATCCCCGGACACCTCTGGAAACACCATATATTTT.

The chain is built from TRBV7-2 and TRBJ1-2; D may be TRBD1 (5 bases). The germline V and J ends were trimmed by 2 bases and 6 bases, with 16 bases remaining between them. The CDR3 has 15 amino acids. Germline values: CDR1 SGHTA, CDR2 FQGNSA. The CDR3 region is CASSLTLYAGNGYTF. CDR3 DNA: TGTGCCAGCAGCTTAACACTCTACGCAGGGAATGGCTACACCTTC.

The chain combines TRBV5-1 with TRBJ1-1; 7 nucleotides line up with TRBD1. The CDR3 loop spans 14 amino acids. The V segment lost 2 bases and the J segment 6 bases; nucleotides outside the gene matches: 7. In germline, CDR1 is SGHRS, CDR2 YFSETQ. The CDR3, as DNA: TGCGCCAGCAGCTTACCGGGACAGTTGCCTGAAGCTTTCTTT. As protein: CASSLPGQLPEAFF. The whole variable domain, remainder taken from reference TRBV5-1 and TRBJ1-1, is KAGVTQTPRYLIKTRGQQVTLSCSPISGHRSVSWYQQTPGQGLQFLFEYFSETQRNKGNFPGRFSGRQFSNSRSEMNVSTLELGDSALYLCASSLPGQLPEAFFGQGTRLTVV.

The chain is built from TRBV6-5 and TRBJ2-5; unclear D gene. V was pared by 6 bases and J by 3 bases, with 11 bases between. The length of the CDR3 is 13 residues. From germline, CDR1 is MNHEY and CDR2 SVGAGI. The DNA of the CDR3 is TGTGCCAGCAGCACCGACTGGAAAGAGACCCAGTACTTC. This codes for CASSTDWKETQYF.

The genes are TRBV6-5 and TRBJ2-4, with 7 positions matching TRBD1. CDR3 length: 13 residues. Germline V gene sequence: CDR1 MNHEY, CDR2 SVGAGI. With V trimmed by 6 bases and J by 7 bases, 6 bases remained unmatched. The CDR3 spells CASRVGQVNIQYF. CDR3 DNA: TGTGCCAGCAGGGTCGGACAGGTGAACATTCAGTACTTC.

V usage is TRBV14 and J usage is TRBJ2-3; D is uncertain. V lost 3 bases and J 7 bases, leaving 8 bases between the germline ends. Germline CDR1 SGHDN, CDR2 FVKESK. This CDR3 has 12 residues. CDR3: CASSQARNTQYF. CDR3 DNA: TGTGCCAGCAGCCAGGCCCGAAATACGCAGTATTTT.